The TCR beta chain described here comes from a study of spatial heterogeneity in lung cancer. Broader study findings: It was estimated that coverage of tumor T cells reached about 7% for alpha chains and 13% for beta chains. Within tumors, counts of expanded alpha and beta TCRs tracked tumor mutation counts.

Per the germline V gene, CDR1 is MNHNS and CDR2 is SASEGT. The CDR3 sequence is 15 residues long. V was shortened by 1 base and J by 2 bases, with 9 bases between the two germline ends. The table lists this clonotype with a few counts. The antigen remains unidentified. Regarding time point: sample taken at primary tumor resection. The approximately 78 donors had untreated early-stage non-small cell lung cancer. Frozen PBMC, nontumor lung or tumor provided whole RNA, which was sequenced unsorted. Using its own MiXCR run on the 5' RACE reads, TCRdb lists one record per CDR3 protein. This sample has approximately 12,000 distinct CDR3 sequences; 9.5% to 13% occur once, and the top ten carry about 12%.

V gene TRBV6-1 combines with J gene TRBJ1-5, with no clear D. The TCR sequence derives from a female donor with early-stage non-small cell lung cancer. The sample consisted of lung tumor tissue, taken at surgery. This chain's CDR3 is CASSEGGYRNQPQHF. CDR3 nucleotide sequence: TGTGCCAGCAGTGAAGGGGGATACCGCAATCAGCCCCAGCATTTT.